Here is one TCR beta chain with its context. Its antigen is not known. The CDR3 has 15 residues. V was pared by 7 bases and J by 3 bases, with 6 bases of the junction left unmatched. Germline CDR1 and CDR2: MNHEY and SMNVEV (reference sequence). The method was immunoSEQ multiplex PCR; TCRdb's version includes in-frame clones alone and lacks a portion of them. The table lists about 100,000 clones, approximately 90% of them singletons. The data originate from a study of OX40 agonist ivuxolimab in advanced cancers. For the study at large: Dose-escalation subjects each had hepatocellular carcinoma, melanoma, renal cell or head and neck cancer. Participants, about 83% male, averaged approximately 60 years of age, ranging from about 23 to 79.

Study-level results: The mean number of expanded clones was higher in CD8+ T cells than in CD4+.

Autoimmune disease history or systemic immunosuppression led to patient exclusion. The sample in question was CD4+ or CD8+ T cells sorted from blood, obtained in a trial of the OX40 agonist ivuxolimab. This sequence was found in an adult with an advanced solid tumor such as melanoma, head and neck, liver or kidney cancer. The V gene is TRBV27, the J gene TRBJ1-2; 12 nucleotides match TRBD1. In DNA, the CDR3 is TGTGCCAGCAATCCCGGGACAGGGGGCGACTATGGCTACACCTTC. Encoded protein: CASNPGTGGDYGYTF.